This record looks at one T cell receptor beta chain sequence and its context. With V trimmed by 1 base and J by 4 bases, 5 bases remained unmatched. The CDR3 extends over 16 amino acids. Germline CDR1 reads SEHNR; CDR2 reads FQNEAQ (reference sequence). This sample is part of a study of cytomegalovirus exposure and HLA in healthy donors. The primer mix had 60 Vbeta and 13 Jbeta primers. The protocol was immunoSEQ multiplex PCR, while the TCRdb copy is restricted to in-frame clones and leaves out a portion. The table lists about 83,000 clones, about four fifths of them singletons. What was sequenced was PBMCs. This TCR was sampled from a woman between 25 and 40 years old in good health and CMV-seronegative. The chain combines TRBV7-9 with TRBJ2-3; 10 nucleotides line up with TRBD1. CDR3 sequence: CASSLGGTGAADTQYF. The CDR3 nucleotides read TGTGCCAGCAGCTTAGGTGGGACAGGGGCAGCAGATACGCAGTATTTT.